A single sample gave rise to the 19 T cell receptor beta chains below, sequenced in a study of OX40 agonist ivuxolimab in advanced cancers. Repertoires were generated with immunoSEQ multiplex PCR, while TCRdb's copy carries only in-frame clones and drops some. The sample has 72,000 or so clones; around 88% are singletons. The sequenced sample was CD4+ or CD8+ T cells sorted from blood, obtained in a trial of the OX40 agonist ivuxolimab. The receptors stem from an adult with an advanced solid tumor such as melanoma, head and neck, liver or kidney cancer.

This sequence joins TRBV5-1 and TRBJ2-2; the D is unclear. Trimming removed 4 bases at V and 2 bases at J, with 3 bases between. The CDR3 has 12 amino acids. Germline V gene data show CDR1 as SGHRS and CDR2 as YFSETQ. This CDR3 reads CASSTNTGELFF. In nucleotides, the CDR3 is TGCGCCAGCAGCACTAACACCGGGGAGCTGTTTTTT.

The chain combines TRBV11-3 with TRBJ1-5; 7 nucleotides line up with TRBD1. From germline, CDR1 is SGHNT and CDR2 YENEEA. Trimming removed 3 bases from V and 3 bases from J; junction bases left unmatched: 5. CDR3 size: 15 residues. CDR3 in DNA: TGTGCCAGCAGCTTTACAGGGGTTTCCAATCAGCCCCAGCATTTT. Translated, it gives CASSFTGVSNQPQHF.

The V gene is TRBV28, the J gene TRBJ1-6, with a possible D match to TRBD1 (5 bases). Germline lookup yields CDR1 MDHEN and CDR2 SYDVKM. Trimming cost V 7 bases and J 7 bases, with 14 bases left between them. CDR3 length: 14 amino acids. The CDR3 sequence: CASTRVGFNSPLHF. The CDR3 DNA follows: TGTGCCAGCACCAGGGTGGGATTCAATTCACCCCTCCACTTT. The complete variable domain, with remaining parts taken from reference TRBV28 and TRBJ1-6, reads DVKVTQSSRYLVKRTGEKVFLECVQDMDHENMFWYRQDPGLGLRLIYFSYDVKMKEKGDIPEGYSVSREKKERFSLILESASTNQTSMYLCASTRVGFNSPLHFGNGTRLTVT.

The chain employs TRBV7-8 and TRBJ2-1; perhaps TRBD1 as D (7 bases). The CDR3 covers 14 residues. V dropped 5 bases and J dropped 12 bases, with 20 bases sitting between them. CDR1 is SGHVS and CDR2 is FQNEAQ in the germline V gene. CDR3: CASSLQGGPAGQFF. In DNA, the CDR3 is TGTGCCAGCAGCCTCCAGGGGGGACCCGCTGGGCAGTTCTTC.

The DNA of the CDR3 is TGTGCCAGCAGCACCCGGACAGGCCAATCCTACGAGCAGTACTTC. Amino acid sequence: CASSTRTGQSYEQYF. The V call is TRBV21-1, the J call TRBJ2-7; the D call of TRBD1 is as the table states it, not checked on the DNA. TRBV21-1 is a pseudogene locus. This CDR3 has 15 amino acids.

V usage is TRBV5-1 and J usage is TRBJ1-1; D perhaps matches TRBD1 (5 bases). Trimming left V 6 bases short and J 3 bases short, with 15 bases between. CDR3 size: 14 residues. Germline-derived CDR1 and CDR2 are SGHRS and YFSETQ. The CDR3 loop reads CASTSFGGDTEAFF. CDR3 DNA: TGCGCCAGCACCTCGTTCGGAGGGGACACTGAAGCTTTCTTT.

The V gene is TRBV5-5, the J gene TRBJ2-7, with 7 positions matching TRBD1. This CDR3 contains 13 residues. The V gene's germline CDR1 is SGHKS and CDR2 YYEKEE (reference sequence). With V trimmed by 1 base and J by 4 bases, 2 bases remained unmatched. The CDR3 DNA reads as TGTGCCAGCAGCTTGCGACAGGGATACGAGCAGTACTTC. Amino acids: CASSLRQGYEQYF.

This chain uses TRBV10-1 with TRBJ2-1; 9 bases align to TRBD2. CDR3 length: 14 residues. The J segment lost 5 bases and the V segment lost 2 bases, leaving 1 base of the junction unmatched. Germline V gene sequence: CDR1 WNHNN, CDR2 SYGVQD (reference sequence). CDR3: CASSEGTSNNEQFF. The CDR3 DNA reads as TGCGCCAGCAGTGAGGGGACTAGCAACAATGAGCAGTTCTTC.

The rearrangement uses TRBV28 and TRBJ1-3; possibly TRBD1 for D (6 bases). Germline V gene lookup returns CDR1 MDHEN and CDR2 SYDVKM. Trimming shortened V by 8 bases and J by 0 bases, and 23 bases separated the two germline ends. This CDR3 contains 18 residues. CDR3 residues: CASGQVQGHLISGNTIYF. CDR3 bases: TGTGCCAGCGGACAAGTACAGGGTCACCTCATCTCTGGAAACACCATATATTTT. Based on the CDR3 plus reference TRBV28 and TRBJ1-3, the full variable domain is DVKVTQSSRYLVKRTGEKVFLECVQDMDHENMFWYRQDPGLGLRLIYFSYDVKMKEKGDIPEGYSVSREKKERFSLILESASTNQTSMYLCASGQVQGHLISGNTIYFGEGSWLTVV.

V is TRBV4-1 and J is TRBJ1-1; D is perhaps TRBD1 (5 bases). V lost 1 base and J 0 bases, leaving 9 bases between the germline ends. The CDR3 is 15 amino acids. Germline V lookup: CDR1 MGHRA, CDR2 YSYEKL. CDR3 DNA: TGCGCCAGCAGCCAAGGAACCAGGGTGAACACTGAAGCTTTCTTT. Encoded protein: CASSQGTRVNTEAFF.

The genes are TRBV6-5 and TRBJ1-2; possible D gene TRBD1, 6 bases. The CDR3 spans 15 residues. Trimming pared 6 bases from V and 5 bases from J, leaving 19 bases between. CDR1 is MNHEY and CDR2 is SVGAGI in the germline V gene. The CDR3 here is CASRQDGTLGYGYTF. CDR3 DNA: TGTGCCAGCAGACAAGATGGGACACTGGGGTATGGCTACACCTTC.

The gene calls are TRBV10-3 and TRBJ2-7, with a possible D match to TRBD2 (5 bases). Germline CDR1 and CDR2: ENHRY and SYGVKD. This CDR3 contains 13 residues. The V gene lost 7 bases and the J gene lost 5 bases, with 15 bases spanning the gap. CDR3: CAIKPAFSDEQYF. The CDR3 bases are TGTGCCATCAAGCCAGCCTTTAGCGACGAGCAGTACTTC.

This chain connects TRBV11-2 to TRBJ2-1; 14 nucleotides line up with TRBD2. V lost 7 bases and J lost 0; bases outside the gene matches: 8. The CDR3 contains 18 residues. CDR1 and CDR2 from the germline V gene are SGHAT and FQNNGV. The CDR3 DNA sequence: TGTGCCAGCAAGGGACTAGCGGGAGACAAAAGCTCCTACAATGAGCAGTTCTTC. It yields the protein CASKGLAGDKSSYNEQFF.

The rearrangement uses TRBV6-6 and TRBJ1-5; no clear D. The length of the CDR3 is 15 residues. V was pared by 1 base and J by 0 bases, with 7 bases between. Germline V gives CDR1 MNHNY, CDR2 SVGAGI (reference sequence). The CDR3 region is CASSYYKGSNQPQHF. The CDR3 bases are TGTGCCAGCAGTTACTACAAGGGTAGCAATCAGCCCCAGCATTTT.

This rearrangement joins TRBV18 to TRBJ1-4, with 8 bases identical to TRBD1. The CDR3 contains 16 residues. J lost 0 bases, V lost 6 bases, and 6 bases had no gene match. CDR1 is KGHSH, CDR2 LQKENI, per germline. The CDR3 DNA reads TGTGCCAGCTCTCCTATACAGGGGGCAACTAATGAAAAACTGTTTTTT. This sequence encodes CASSPIQGATNEKLFF.

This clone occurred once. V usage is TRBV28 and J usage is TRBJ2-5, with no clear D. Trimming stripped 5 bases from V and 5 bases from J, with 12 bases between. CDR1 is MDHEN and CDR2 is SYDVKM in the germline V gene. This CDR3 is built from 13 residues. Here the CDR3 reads CASSEGNLETQYF. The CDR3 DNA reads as TGTGCCAGCAGTGAAGGGAATTTGGAGACCCAGTACTTC.

CDR3 protein: CASSLRLAPNNEQFF. In DNA, the CDR3 is TGTGCCAGCAGCCTCAGACTGGCGCCAAATAATGAGCAGTTCTTC. The chain links TRBV7-8 to TRBJ2-1; D is unclear. Germline assignment: CDR1 SGHVS and CDR2 FQNEAQ. The CDR3 is 15 amino acids. V lost 5 bases and J lost 7, with 18 bases in between.

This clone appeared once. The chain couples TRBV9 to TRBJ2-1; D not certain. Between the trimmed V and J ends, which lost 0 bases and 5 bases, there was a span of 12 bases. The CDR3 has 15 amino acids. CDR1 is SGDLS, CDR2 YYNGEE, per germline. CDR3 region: CASSVGTQLNNEQFF. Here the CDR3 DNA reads TGTGCCAGCAGCGTAGGCACTCAACTAAACAATGAGCAGTTCTTC.

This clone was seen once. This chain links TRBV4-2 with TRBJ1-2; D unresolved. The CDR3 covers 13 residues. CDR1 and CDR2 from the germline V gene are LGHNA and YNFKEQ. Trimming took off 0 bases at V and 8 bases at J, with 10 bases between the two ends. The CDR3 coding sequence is TGTGCCAGCAGCCAAGAAGAGTTAGCCGGCTACACCTTC. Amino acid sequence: CASSQEELAGYTF.